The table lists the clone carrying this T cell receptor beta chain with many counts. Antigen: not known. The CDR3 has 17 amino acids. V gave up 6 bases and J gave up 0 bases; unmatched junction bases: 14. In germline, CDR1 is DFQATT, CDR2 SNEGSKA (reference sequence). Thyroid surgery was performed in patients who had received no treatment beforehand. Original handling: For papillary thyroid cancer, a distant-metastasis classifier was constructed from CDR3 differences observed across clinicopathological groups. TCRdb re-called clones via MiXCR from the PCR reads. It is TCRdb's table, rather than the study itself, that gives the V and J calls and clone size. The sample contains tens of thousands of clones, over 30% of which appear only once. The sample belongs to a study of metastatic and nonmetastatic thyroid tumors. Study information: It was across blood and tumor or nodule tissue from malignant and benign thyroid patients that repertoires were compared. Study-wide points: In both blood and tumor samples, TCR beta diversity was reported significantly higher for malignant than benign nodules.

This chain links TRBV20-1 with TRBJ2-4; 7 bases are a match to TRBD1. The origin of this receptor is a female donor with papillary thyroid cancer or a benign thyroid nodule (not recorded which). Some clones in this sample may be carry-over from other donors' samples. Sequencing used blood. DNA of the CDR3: TGCAGTGCCAGTGAGGGGGCTGGGCTTCAAGCCAAAAACATTCAGTACTTC. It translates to CSASEGAGLQAKNIQYF.